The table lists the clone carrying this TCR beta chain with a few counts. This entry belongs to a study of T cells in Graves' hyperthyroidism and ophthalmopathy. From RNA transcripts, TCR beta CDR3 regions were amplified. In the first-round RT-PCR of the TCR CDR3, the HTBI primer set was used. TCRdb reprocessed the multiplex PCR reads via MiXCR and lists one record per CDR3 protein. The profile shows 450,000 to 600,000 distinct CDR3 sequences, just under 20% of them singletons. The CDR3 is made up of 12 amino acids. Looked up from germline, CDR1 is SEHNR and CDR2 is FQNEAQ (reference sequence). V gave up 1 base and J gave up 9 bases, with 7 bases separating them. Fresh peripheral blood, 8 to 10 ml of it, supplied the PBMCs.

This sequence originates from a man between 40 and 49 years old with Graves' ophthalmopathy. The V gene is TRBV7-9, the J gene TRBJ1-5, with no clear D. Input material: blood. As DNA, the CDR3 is TGTGCCAGCAGCTTAGAGTCCCGGCCCCAGCATTTT. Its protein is CASSLESRPQHF.